The entry that follows covers one T cell receptor beta chain sequence. Source study methods: It was from reference gene primer amplification that nucleated cell counts were estimated. Clones were sequenced by immunoSEQ multiplex PCR, and TCRdb holds only the in-frame ones, with some missing. That table is the source of V, J and clone size, and D and trimming were worked out from the DNA. The sample carries about 82,000 clones, 70% to 90% recorded once. Per germline, CDR1 SNHLY and CDR2 FYNNEI. Germline trimming cut 3 bases from V and 3 bases from J; bases unmatched to any gene: 7. The CDR3 totals 15 residues. These data come from a study of blood T cell repertoires in COVID-19. For the study at large: COVID-19 samples collected from the United States, Italy and Spain covered acute and convalescent phases. PBMCs, B-cell-depleted T cells, or T cells provided the cDNA or gDNA that made up the material.

The chain joins TRBV2 to TRBJ2-7; 8 positions match TRBD1. This clonotype was obtained from a man aged 80 or over with active or convalescent COVID-19. The source material was peripheral blood. The CDR3 here is CASSDVGQGVYEQYV. CDR3 in DNA: TGTGCCAGCAGTGATGTAGGACAGGGTGTCTACGAGCAGTACGTC.